The rows below give T cell receptor beta chains drawn from one sample of a study of T-cell reconstitution after alpha-beta-depleted transplantation in children. One entry per CDR3 protein, called by TCRdb with MiXCR from the PCR reads. The table shows 700,000 to 850,000 distinct CDR3 sequences, with around 17% occurring only once. The sequencing used PBMCs, mostly from graft donor cells, collected 360 days after TCRalphabeta/CD19-depleted stem cell transplant. The receptors shown here come from a male patient aged 10-17 years who had a stem cell transplant for acute lymphoblastic leukemia, so the T cells may come from the graft donor. Each CDR3 is given with its conserved first and last residue. D genes are given only for firm matches. The size of a clone is reported for some rows only, either as once, few or many, or as a class for expanded clones.

TRBD2 TRBJ2-7 NA TRBV5-6 CASSPGLAESYEQYF TGTGCCAGCAGCCCGGGACTAGCGGAATCCTACGAGCAGTACTTC
TRBD1 TRBJ1-3 NA TRBV4-1 CASTRDREFSGNTIYF TGCGCCAGCACCCGGGACAGGGAATTCTCTGGAAACACCATATATTTT
NA TRBJ2-1 NA TRBV2 CASCAKLEVEQFF TGTGCCAGTTGCGCCAAACTAGAGGTTGAGCAGTTCTTC
NA TRBJ2-7 few TRBV4-1 CASSQAQYGVYEQYF TGCGCCAGCAGCCAAGCCCAATATGGGGTCTACGAGCAGTACTTC
NA TRBJ2-1 many TRBV12-3/TRBV12-4 CASSPRKSHNEQFF TGTGCCAGCAGTCCGCGGAAGAGCCACAATGAGCAGTTCTTC
NA TRBJ2-2 few TRBV5-1 CASSLAWPLSAGELFF TGCGCCAGCAGCTTGGCGTGGCCCCTTAGCGCCGGGGAGCTGTTTTTT
NA TRBJ1-5 NA TRBV6-5 CASSYTGINQPQHF TGTGCCAGCAGTTACACAGGGATCAATCAGCCCCAGCATTTT
TRBD2 TRBJ2-3 NA TRBV7-9 CASSLGGLAGTTQYF TGTGCCAGCAGCTTAGGGGGACTAGCGGGAACTACGCAGTATTTT
TRBD2 TRBJ2-2 NA TRBV5-6 CASRPTSGRPSGELFF TGTGCCAGCAGACCGACTAGCGGGAGGCCGTCCGGGGAGCTGTTTTTT
TRBD2 TRBJ2-1 many TRBV4-1 CASSQSGLGPFNEQFF TGCGCCAGCAGCCAGAGCGGACTAGGTCCTTTCAATGAGCAGTTCTTC
TRBD1 TRBJ2-7 NA TRBV5-1 CASRTLGTGAYEQYF TGCGCCAGCAGGACCCTCGGGACAGGGGCCTACGAGCAGTACTTC
TRBD1 TRBJ2-7 few TRBV12-5 CASGLGQGASYEQYF TGTGCTAGTGGTTTGGGACAGGGGGCGTCCTACGAGCAGTACTTC
NA TRBJ2-7 NA TRBV7-9 CASSLPDGGSYEQYF TGTGCCAGCAGCTTACCGGACGGGGGCTCCTACGAGCAGTACTTC
NA TRBJ1-1 many TRBV4-1 CASSRGTGNTEAFF TGCGCCAGCAGCCGTGGGACGGGCAACACTGAAGCTTTCTTT
NA TRBJ1-2 NA TRBV5-5 CASSILGDPYGYTF TGTGCCAGCAGCATTTTGGGGGATCCCTATGGCTACACCTTC
NA TRBJ2-5 NA TRBV5-1 CASSSGLGQETQYF TGCGCCAGCAGTTCAGGGTTGGGCCAAGAGACCCAGTACTTC
NA TRBJ2-7 NA TRBV5-1 CASSISRARGVYEQYF TGCGCCAGCAGCATTTCCCGGGCCCGAGGGGTTTACGAGCAGTACTTC
TRBD1 TRBJ2-2 few TRBV5-1 CASSPGQGVNTGELFF TGCGCCAGCAGCCCGGGACAGGGGGTAAACACCGGGGAGCTGTTTTTT
NA TRBJ2-1 NA TRBV5-1 CASSSTGTGAVNEQFF TGCGCCAGCAGCTCCACCGGGACTGGGGCGGTGAATGAGCAGTTCTTC
TRBD2 TRBJ2-7 many TRBV19 CASSMAGGSSYEQYF TGTGCCAGTAGTATGGCGGGAGGGAGCTCCTACGAGCAGTACTTC
NA TRBJ1-3 many TRBV5-1 CASSLTVSGNTIYF TGTGCCAGCAGCTTGACAGTCTCTGGAAACACCATATATTTT
TRBD1 TRBJ1-5 NA TRBV4-1 CASSQDDRAYQPQHF TGCGCCAGCAGCCAAGATGACAGGGCCTATCAGCCCCAGCATTTT
NA TRBJ2-3 NA TRBV7-9 CASSLPRALGGTDTQYF TGTGCCAGCAGCTTACCCCGGGCCTTGGGAGGCACAGATACGCAGTATTTT
TRBD1 TRBJ2-5 few TRBV2 CASISDRKSARETQYF TGTGCCAGCATATCGGACAGGAAGTCAGCTCGAGAGACCCAGTACTTC
NA TRBJ1-1 NA TRBV5-1 CASSLESGREAFF TGCGCCAGCAGCTTGGAATCCGGGAGGGAGGCTTTCTTT
NA TRBJ2-2 NA TRBV5-5 CASTPPTGEGTGELFF TGTGCCAGCACCCCGCCGACGGGAGAGGGGACCGGGGAGCTGTTTTTT
NA TRBJ2-1 few TRBV3-1 CASSLVVAGRHNEQFF TGTGCCAGCAGCCTCGTCGTTGCGGGGAGACACAATGAGCAGTTCTTC
NA TRBJ2-3 few TRBV12-3/TRBV12-4 CASSLARRTDTQYF TGTGCCAGCAGTTTAGCCAGACGCACAGATACGCAGTATTTT
NA TRBJ1-1 NA TRBV6-4 CASRQRNTEAFF TGTGCCAGCAGGCAAAGGAACACTGAAGCTTTCTTT
TRBD1 TRBJ1-5 few TRBV12-3/TRBV12-4 CASSTTGRNQPQHF TGTGCCAGCAGTACGACAGGGAGGAATCAGCCCCAGCATTTT
NA TRBJ2-7 many TRBV7-9 CASSLGPETYEQYF TGTGCCAGCAGCTTGGGGCCCGAAACCTACGAGCAGTACTTC
NA TRBJ2-1 few TRBV7-8 CASSLVRAVYNEQFF TGTGCCAGCAGCTTAGTTCGGGCGGTATACAATGAGCAGTTCTTC
NA TRBJ2-7 few TRBV5-1 CASSFYIGSYEQYF TGCGCCAGCAGCTTCTACATCGGGTCCTACGAGCAGTACTTC
NA TRBJ2-7 NA TRBV10-2 CASSESPAYFTYEQYF TGCGCCAGCAGTGAGTCTCCAGCGTACTTTACCTACGAGCAGTACTTC
NA TRBJ2-3 many TRBV7-9 CASSFMTGPDTQYF TGTGCCAGCAGCTTCATGACAGGCCCAGATACGCAGTATTTT
TRBD2 TRBJ2-1 many TRBV5-1 CASSLVGLDLNEQFF TGCGCCAGCAGCTTGGTGGGACTAGACCTTAATGAGCAGTTCTTC
TRBD2 TRBJ2-5 few TRBV11-2 CASSPRGGVETQYF TGTGCCAGCAGCCCTAGGGGAGGGGTGGAGACCCAGTACTTC
NA TRBJ2-4 few TRBV15 CATSRVGVAKNIQYF TGTGCCACCAGCAGAGTAGGGGTAGCCAAAAACATTCAGTACTTC
NA TRBJ2-7 NA TRBV27 CASSWGAGATYEQYF TGTGCCAGCAGTTGGGGGGCGGGAGCTACCTACGAGCAGTACTTC
NA TRBJ2-2 NA TRBV7-3 CASSLEAGWGLFF TGTGCCAGCAGCCTCGAAGCGGGCTGGGGGCTGTTTTTT
NA TRBJ1-1 few TRBV5-1 CASSRRAGPETEAFF TGCGCCAGCAGCCGCAGGGCGGGCCCTGAGACTGAAGCTTTCTTT
NA TRBJ1-2 NA TRBV5-1 CASSSDPKVPNYGYTF TGCGCCAGCAGCTCGGACCCAAAGGTTCCTAACTATGGCTACACCTTC
NA TRBJ2-7 few TRBV11-1 CASSSIPLRATSRSYEQYF TGTGCCAGCAGCTCCATACCTCTAAGGGCTACTAGCCGCTCCTACGAGCAGTACTTC
NA TRBJ1-3 NA TRBV20-1 CSATTPGSSGNTIYF TGCAGTGCGACTACCCCAGGGTCCTCTGGAAACACCATATATTTT
NA TRBJ2-7 NA TRBV20-1 CSARRAYDEQYF TGCAGTGCTAGGAGGGCCTACGACGAGCAGTACTTC
TRBD2 TRBJ2-7 NA TRBV20-1 CSARSGTSGPGEQYF TGCAGTGCCCGTTCCGGGACTAGCGGACCGGGGGAGCAGTACTTC
NA TRBJ2-5 many TRBV6-4 CASSLHPSGGKETQYF TGTGCCAGCAGTCTTCACCCCTCCGGGGGAAAAGAGACCCAGTACTTC
NA TRBJ1-2 many TRBV15 CATSRDLIGNHGYTF TGTGCCACCAGCAGAGATCTCATCGGGAACCATGGCTACACCTTC
TRBD2 TRBJ2-3 NA TRBV20-1 CSARDFATSGTDTQYF TGCAGTGCTAGAGATTTCGCGACTAGCGGCACAGATACGCAGTATTTT
NA TRBJ2-2 many TRBV29-1 CSVDKSGGVGELFF TGCAGCGTTGACAAATCTGGAGGGGTCGGGGAGCTGTTTTTT
NA TRBJ1-5 NA TRBV29-1 CSVGPNQPQHF TGCAGCGTTGGGCCCAATCAGCCCCAGCATTTT
TRBD2 TRBJ2-7 NA TRBV4-1 CASSHSGRVPYEQYF TGCGCCAGCAGCCATAGCGGGAGGGTACCCTACGAGCAGTACTTC
TRBD1 TRBJ2-7 few TRBV7-9 CASSSDRVTTYEQYF TGTGCCAGCAGCAGTGACAGGGTCACAACCTACGAGCAGTACTTC
TRBD2 TRBJ2-7 many TRBV15 CATSMGLALEEQYF TGTGCCACCAGCATGGGACTAGCTCTGGAAGAGCAGTACTTC